The present TCR beta chain was sequenced within a study of identical twins listed by TCRdb under 2016. About the investigation overall: TCR alpha and beta repertoires from monozygotic twins, unrelated adults of various ages and cord blood were deep-sequenced to test whether fetal clonotypes persist. To rule out contamination, replicate twin experiments were performed at different times with different library preparation protocols.

The library was built by means of 5' RACE. Instrument used: Illumina HiSeq 2000. Template switching added a universal primer binding site, and the final cDNA carried a unique molecular identifier that allowed TCR cDNA molecules to be counted accurately. First-strand cDNA for TCR alpha and beta chains was synthesized from specific primers in the conserved constant-segment region. To control for contamination, every cDNA library carried two barcodes: a SMART-Mk sample barcode plus Illumina barcodes. TruSeq adapter sequences and Illumina sample barcodes were added in two successive PCR steps. TCR alpha and beta cDNA libraries were sequenced on the Illumina HiSeq platform with custom primers. In the source study's methods: MiGEC processed the raw reads to extract unique molecular identifiers, while MiXCR was used to determine the CDR3 positions. Recombination models were inferred per individual with the repgenHMM and IGoR tools using an EM algorithm. The tcR package in R was used for shared clonotype analysis, with sharing normalized by the product of cloneset sizes. To study raw recombination free of thymic and clonal selection effects, out-of-frame nonproductive sequences were analyzed. TCRdb applied fastp at Q25 and MiXCR to the public reads, then kept only in-frame beta chains. Identical CDR3 proteins give one entry, which carries the most common genes and DNA. These V and J calls are TCRdb output, not the study's own analysis. The sample includes about 330,000 distinct CDR3 sequences, with around an eighth observed a single time. Clones ranked in the top ten supply 6% to 9% of the sample.

The V end loses 6 bases and the J end loses 6 bases, and a stretch of 15 bases separates them. The CDR3, from cysteine to phenylalanine, totals 14 residues. Solely the CDR3 DNA is kept, with 42 bases framed from the first base. Study-wide findings and limitations: Compared with coincidental sharing between unrelated individuals, out-of-frame TCR alpha sequences shared between twins had an excess of sequences with low generation probability. Invariant T cells such as MAIT and iNKT could partly confound zero-insertion analyses, though diverse VJ usage argued against this for most clonotypes. Fewer insertions were carried by abundant cord blood beta clonotypes; a weaker similar trend was observed in young adult naive repertoires, while no such trend was observed in memory repertoires. Because the same donors could not be followed over many years, the conclusions relied on cross-sectional statistical analysis. A weaker excess of twin sharing was found in beta out-of-frame sequences because the signal-to-noise ratio was lowered by fewer shared sequences. Out-of-frame TCR alpha sharing in monozygotic twins was systematically underestimated by recombination models, whereas sharing between unrelated individuals was in agreement with the recombination models.

Every donor in the study was a healthy Caucasian. The twin cohort comprised three pairs of female monozygotic twins, all aged about 18 to 30 years. Positive isolation kits from Invitrogen were used to isolate CD4+ and CD8+ T cell populations. On this clonotype itself: The target of this receptor is not known. Within one base of it there is no much larger clone, and no base qualities were kept.

These data were also reused for a study on yellow fever vaccine responses in identical twins. That second publication adds: According to the authors, the vaccine-induced T cell response in identical twins seemed to be partly convergent and partly specific to each individual. The study precisely tracked vaccine-responding T cell clones in identical twins.

The receptor's source is a woman aged 18 to 35 in good health. Recombination linked TRBV12-3 or TRBV12-4 to TRBJ1-5; the D gene is perhaps TRBD1, on 6 matching bases. The specimen sequenced was CD8+ T cells sorted from blood. CDR3 reads: CASSRLGGAQPQHF. The nucleotides are TGTGCCAGCAGCCGACTGGGGGGGGCTCAGCCCCAGCATTTT.